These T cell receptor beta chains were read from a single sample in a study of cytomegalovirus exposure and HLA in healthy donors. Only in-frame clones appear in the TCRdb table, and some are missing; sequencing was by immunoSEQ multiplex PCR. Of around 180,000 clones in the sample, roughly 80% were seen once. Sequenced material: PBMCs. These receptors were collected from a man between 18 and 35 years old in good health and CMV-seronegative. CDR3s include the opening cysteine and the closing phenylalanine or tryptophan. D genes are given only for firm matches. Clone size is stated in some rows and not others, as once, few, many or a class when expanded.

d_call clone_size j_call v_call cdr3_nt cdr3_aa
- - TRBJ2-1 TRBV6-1 TGTGCCAGCGATCTGGAGCGTTCATCCGCCAATGAGCAGTTCTTC CASDLERSSANEQFF
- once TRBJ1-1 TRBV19 TGTGCCAGTAGTAAGCCGACAGGAGAAGCTTTCTTT CASSKPTGEAFF
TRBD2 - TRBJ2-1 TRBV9 TGTGCCAGCAGCGTAGCTTCAGATTATATAGCGGGTGAGCAGTTCTTC CASSVASDYIAGEQFF
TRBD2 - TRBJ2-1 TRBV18 TGTGCCAGCTCACCGAACCGGGGGGGTGAGCAGTTCTTC CASSPNRGGEQFF
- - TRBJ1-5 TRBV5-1 TGCGCCAGCAGTCCCCAGGACATAGCTGACAATCAGCCCCAGCATTTT CASSPQDIADNQPQHF
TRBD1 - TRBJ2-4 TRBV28 TGTGCCAGCAGCCCAGGGACAGGGCCGGTCATTCAGTACTTC CASSPGTGPVIQYF
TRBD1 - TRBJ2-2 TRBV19 TGTGCCAGTAGTATGATCCCGGGACAGTCCACCGGGGAGCTGTTTTTT CASSMIPGQSTGELFF
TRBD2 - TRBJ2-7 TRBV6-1 TGTGCCAGCAGAAGGGACTACCCACACTACGAGCAGTACTTC CASRRDYPHYEQYF
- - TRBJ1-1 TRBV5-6 TGTGCCAGCAGCTTGGTCGGGTCCAACATGAACACTGAAGCTTTCTTT CASSLVGSNMNTEAFF
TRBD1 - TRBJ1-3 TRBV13 TGTGCCAGCAGGATCATAGGGGGCGAACCGGCAACCATATATTTT CASRIIGGEPATIYF
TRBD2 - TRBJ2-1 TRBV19 TGTGCCAGTAGTCCTTGGACTAGCGGGAGTGGTCATGAGCAGTTCTTC CASSPWTSGSGHEQFF
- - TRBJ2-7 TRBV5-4 TGTGCCAGCAGCTTGGGGGGGCCGGGATACGAGCAGTACTTC CASSLGGPGYEQYF
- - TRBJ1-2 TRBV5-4 TGTGCCAGCAGCTTGTTTATGACAGGACGTATTGGCTACACCTTC CASSLFMTGRIGYTF
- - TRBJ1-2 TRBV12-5 TGTGCTAGTGGTTTGGCGGTTCCTAACTATGGCTACACCTTC CASGLAVPNYGYTF
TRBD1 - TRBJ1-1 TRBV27 TGTGCCAGCAGTTCCAGGACAGGAACCTACACTGAAGCTTTCTTT CASSSRTGTYTEAFF
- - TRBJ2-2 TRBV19 TGTGCCAGTAGTATGTTCTCACTGGGCGACACCGGGGAGCTGTTTTTT CASSMFSLGDTGELFF
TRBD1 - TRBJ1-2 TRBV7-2 TGTGCCAGCAGCTCCCGGGACAGCTATGGCTACACCTTC CASSSRDSYGYTF
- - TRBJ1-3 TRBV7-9 TGTGCCAGCAGCTTAATCCGGGTTGGAAACACCATATATTTT CASSLIRVGNTIYF
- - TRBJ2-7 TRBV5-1 TGCGCCAGCAGCTTGGTACCGGGAGCCTACGAGCAGTACTTC CASSLVPGAYEQYF
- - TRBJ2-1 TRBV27 TGTGCCAGCACAAGGGGGTCGTTCAATGAGCAGTTCTTC CASTRGSFNEQFF
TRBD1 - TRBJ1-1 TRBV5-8 TGTGCCAGCAGCTCGGAGACAGGGGGCCGGACTGAAGCTTTCTTT CASSSETGGRTEAFF
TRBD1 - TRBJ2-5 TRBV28 TGTGCCAGCACCCGTCGGGACAGCCAAGAGACCCAGTACTTC CASTRRDSQETQYF
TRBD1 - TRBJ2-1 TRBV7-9 TGTGCCAGCAGCTACGGGACAGGGTGGGATGAGCAGTTCTTC CASSYGTGWDEQFF
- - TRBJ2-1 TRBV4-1 TGCGCCAGCAAAGTTGGTTTTCAGGGTGCGAATGAGCAGTTCTTC CASKVGFQGANEQFF
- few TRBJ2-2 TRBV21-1 TGTGCCAGCAGCTTTGGAGACAGGGGGCGCTGTACTAGTTGCAATACCGGGGAGCTGTTTTTT CASSFGDRGRCTSCNTGELFF
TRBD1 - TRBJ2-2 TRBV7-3 TGTGCCAGCAGCGTCGACAGGGCCTCCGGGGAGCTGTTTTTT CASSVDRASGELFF
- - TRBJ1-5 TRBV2 TGTGCCAGCAGTGTAGCGGGGGGGAATCAGCCCCAGCATTTT CASSVAGGNQPQHF
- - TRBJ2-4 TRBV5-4 TGTGCCAGCAGCTTGGGTTCAATTCAGTACTTC CASSLGSIQYF
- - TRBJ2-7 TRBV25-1 TGTGCCAGCAGACAGGACTACGAGCAGTACTTC CASRQDYEQYF
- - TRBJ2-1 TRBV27 TGTGCCAGCAGTTTAGGGGGGAGCTCCTACAATGAGCAGTTCTTC CASSLGGSSYNEQFF
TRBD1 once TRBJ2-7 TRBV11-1 TGTGCCAGCAGCCGGACAGGGGAGGGAATCTCCTACGAGCAGTACTTC CASSRTGEGISYEQYF
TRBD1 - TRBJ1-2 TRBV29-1 TGCAGCGTGGAGGGGGCCGGGAGCTATGGCTACACCTTC CSVEGAGSYGYTF
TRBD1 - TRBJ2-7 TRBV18 TGTGCCAGCTCACGAGCCGGACAGGTCTACGAGCAGTACTTC CASSRAGQVYEQYF
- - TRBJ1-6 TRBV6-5 TGTGCCAGCAGTTACTCCGAGGGAGTTCGCAATTCACCCCTCCACTTT CASSYSEGVRNSPLHF
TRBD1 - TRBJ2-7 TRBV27 TGTGCCAGCAGTTTACAGACAGGGGGTTTCGACGAGCAGTACTTC CASSLQTGGFDEQYF
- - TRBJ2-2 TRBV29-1 TGCAGCGTGACCGGGACATCAGAAAGCACCGGGGAGCTGTTTTTT CSVTGTSESTGELFF
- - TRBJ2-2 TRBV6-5 TGTGCCAGCAGTTACTCGGGGGGAGAGACTACCGGGGAGCTGTTTTTT CASSYSGGETTGELFF
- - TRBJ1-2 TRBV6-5 TGTGCCAGCAGTCTCACAGGCCGAAGCTATGGCTACACCTTC CASSLTGRSYGYTF
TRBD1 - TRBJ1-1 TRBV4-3 TGCGCCAGCAGCCAAGAGAGGGGGCGAGGTACTGAAGCTTTCTTT CASSQERGRGTEAFF
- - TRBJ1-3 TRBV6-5 TGTGCCAGCAGACAGGGATTCGGGACCTCAAACACCATATATTTT CASRQGFGTSNTIYF
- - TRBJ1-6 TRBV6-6 TGTGCCAGCAGTGACTGGTTTGAGTATAATTCACCCCTCCACTTT CASSDWFEYNSPLHF
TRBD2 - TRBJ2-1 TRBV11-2 TGTGCCAGCAGCCTCGGGACTAGCGGGGGAGCTTACAATGAGCAGTTCTTC CASSLGTSGGAYNEQFF
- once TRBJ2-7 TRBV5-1 TGCGCCAGCAGCTTGGGTGTCGGGAGCTCCTACGAGCAGTACTTC CASSLGVGSSYEQYF
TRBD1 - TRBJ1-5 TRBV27 TGTGCCACCTCGGGACAGGGTTTTAATCAGCCCCAGCATTTT CATSGQGFNQPQHF
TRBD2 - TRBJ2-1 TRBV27 TGTGCCAGCAGTTCACAGCGGGAGTCCGATGAGCAGTTCTTC CASSSQRESDEQFF
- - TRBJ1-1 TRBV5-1 TGCGCCAGCAGCTTGATAACAAACACTGAAGCTTTCTTT CASSLITNTEAFF